This TCR beta chain was identified in a study of blood T cell repertoires in COVID-19. The ends were cut back, 0 bases at V and 5 bases at J, with 8 bases in the middle. The germline V gene has CDR1 SGHRS and CDR2 YFSETQ. The CDR3 is 13 amino acids. Original processing methods: Reference gene primer amplification in the assay estimated nucleated cell counts. Sequenced by immunoSEQ multiplex PCR; TCRdb stores in-frame clones only, minus some. The DNA was the basis for D and trimming; V, J and clone size are from that table. The repertoire holds hundreds of thousands of clones, roughly 86% seen once, with about 7% in the top ten. There are a few counts of this clone.

Source material: peripheral blood. The rearrangement joins TRBV5-1 to TRBJ1-1; D not resolved. The receptor was derived from a woman in her 70s with COVID-19, enrolled during active disease. The chain's CDR3 is CASSLAEATEAFF. The CDR3, as DNA: TGCGCCAGCAGCTTGGCCGAGGCAACTGAAGCTTTCTTT.